Below, one TCR beta chain is given with its context. Its antigen remains unknown. This CDR3 contains 15 residues. Trimming shortened V by 6 bases and J by 0 bases, and 14 bases separated the two germline ends. Germline V gives CDR1 MDHEN, CDR2 SYDVKM. Generated by immunoSEQ multiplex PCR, the TCRdb table keeps only in-frame clones and is missing some. The data hold around 150,000 clones, with over 75% observed a single time. Samples with a second dose at about 4 or about 12 weeks were pooled together. The sample belongs to a study of T cell responses to AZD1222 COVID-19 vaccine. Study-wide results and caveats: The peak T cell response came first, and repertoires were sampled only after it. Nearly half of unique spike-specific TCRs reportedly avoided B.1.351 and B.1.1.7 mutated regions. Donor demographics were predominantly white British with a female majority; clonal diversity may be underestimated.

V and J are TRBV28 and TRBJ1-2; possible D gene TRBD1, 5 bases. The receptor's source is an adult who received the AZD1222 COVID-19 vaccine. This material consisted of peripheral blood, taken 28 days after the second AZD1222 dose. In DNA, the CDR3 is TGTGCCAGCAGCCCTGGGGACGGATCTAACTATGGCTACACCTTC. Its protein is CASSPGDGSNYGYTF.